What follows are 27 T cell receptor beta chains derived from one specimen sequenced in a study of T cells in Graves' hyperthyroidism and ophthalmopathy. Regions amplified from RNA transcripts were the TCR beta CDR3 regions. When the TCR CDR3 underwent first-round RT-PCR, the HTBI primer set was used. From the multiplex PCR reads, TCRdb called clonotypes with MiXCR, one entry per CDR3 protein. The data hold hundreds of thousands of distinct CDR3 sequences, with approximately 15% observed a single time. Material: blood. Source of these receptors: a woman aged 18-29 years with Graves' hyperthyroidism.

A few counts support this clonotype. This CDR3 is CASSYSRQGSYNEQFF. CDR3 coding DNA: TGTGCCAGCAGTTACTCGAGACAGGGAAGTTACAATGAGCAGTTCTTC. The chain links TRBV6-6 to TRBJ2-1, with 7 bases matching TRBD1. The trim removed 0 bases at V and 4 bases at J, leaving 6 bases unmatched. The CDR3 extends over 16 amino acids. Germline assignment: CDR1 MNHNY and CDR2 SVGAGI (reference sequence).

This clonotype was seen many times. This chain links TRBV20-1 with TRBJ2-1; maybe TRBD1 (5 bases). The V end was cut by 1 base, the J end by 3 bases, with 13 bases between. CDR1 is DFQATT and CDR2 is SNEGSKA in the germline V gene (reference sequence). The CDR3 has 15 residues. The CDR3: CSARVGASHYNEQFF. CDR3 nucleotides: TGCAGTGCTAGAGTAGGGGCTTCTCACTACAATGAGCAGTTCTTC.

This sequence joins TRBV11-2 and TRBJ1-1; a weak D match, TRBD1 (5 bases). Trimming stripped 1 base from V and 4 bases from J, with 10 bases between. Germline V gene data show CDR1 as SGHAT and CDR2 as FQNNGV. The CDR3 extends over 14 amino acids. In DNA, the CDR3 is TGTGCCAGCAGCTTAGTTTCGGGGGGCACTGAAGCTTTCTTT. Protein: CASSLVSGGTEAFF.

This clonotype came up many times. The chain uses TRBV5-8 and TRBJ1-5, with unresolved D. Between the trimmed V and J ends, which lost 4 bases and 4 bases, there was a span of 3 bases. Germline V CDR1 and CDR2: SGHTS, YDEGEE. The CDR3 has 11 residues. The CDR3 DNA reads TGTGCCAGCAGCCAGAATCAGCCCCAGCATTTT. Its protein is CASSQNQPQHF.

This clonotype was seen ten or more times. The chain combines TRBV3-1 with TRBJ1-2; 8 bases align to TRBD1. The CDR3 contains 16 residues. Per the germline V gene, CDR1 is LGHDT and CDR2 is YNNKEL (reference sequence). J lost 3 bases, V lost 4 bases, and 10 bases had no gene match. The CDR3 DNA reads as TGTGCCAGCAGCCTTCTACACGGGACAGGACACTATGGCTACACCTTC. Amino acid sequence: CASSLLHGTGHYGYTF.

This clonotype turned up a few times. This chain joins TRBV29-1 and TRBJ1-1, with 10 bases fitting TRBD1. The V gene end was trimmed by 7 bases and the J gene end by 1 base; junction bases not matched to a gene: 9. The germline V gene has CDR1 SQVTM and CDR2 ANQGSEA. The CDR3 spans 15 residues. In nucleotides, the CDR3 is TGCAGCGGCGGACAGGGGGGCTTTTCGAACACTGAAGCTTTCTTT. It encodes CSGGQGGFSNTEAFF.

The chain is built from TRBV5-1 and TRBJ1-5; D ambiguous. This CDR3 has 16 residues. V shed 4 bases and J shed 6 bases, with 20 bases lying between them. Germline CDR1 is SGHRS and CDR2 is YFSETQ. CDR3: CASSPVPLRRGQPQHF. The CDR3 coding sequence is TGCGCCAGCAGCCCGGTACCTCTCAGGCGGGGTCAGCCCCAGCATTTT.

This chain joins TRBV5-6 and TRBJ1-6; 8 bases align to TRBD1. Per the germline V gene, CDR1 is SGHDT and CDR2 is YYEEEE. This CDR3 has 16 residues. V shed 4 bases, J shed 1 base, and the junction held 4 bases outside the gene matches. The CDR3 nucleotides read TGTGCCAGCAGCATAACAGGGGGTTCCTATAATTCACCCCTCCACTTT. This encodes CASSITGGSYNSPLHF.

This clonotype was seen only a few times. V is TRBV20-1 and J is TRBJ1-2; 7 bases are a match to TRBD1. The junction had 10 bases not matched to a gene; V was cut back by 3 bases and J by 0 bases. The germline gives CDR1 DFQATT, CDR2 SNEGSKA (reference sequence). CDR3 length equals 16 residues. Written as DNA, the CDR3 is TGCAGTGCTAGGGGATCCGGGACAGCGGCTAACTATGGCTACACCTTC. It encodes CSARGSGTAANYGYTF.

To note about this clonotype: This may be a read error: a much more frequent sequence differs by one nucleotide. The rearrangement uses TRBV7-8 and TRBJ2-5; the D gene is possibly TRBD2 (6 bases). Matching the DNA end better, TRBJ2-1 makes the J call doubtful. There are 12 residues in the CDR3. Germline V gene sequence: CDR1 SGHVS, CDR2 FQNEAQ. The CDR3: CASSLGGETQFF. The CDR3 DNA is TGTGCCAGCAGCTTAGGGGGGGAGACCCAGTTCTTC.

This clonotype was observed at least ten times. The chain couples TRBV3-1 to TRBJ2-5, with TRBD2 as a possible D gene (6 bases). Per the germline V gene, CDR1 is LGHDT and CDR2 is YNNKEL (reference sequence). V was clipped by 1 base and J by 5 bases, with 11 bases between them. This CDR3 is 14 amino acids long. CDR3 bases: TGTGCCAGCAGCCAAGTCGGGGGATTGGAGACCCAGTACTTC. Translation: CASSQVGGLETQYF.

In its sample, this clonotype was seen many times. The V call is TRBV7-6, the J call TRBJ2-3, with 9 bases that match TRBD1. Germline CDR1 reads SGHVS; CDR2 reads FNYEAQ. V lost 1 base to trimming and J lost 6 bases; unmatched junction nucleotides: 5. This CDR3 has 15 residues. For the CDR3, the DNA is TGTGCCAGCAGCTTAGGTGGGACAGGGAGGGATACGCAGTATTTT. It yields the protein CASSLGGTGRDTQYF.

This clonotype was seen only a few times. The CDR3 nucleotides read TGCGCCAGCAGCTTGGTGGGAGCTAACTATGGCTACACCTTC. This encodes CASSLVGANYGYTF. J is TRBJ1-2 and V is TRBV5-1, with D unresolved. The ends were cut back, 0 bases at V and 0 bases at J, with 6 bases in the middle. Germline CDR1 SGHRS, CDR2 YFSETQ. The CDR3 spans 14 residues. The full variable domain, with the rest looked up from reference TRBV5-1 and TRBJ1-2, is KAGVTQTPRYLIKTRGQQVTLSCSPISGHRSVSWYQQTPGQGLQFLFEYFSETQRNKGNFPGRFSGRQFSNSRSEMNVSTLELGDSALYLCASSLVGANYGYTFGSGTRLTVV.

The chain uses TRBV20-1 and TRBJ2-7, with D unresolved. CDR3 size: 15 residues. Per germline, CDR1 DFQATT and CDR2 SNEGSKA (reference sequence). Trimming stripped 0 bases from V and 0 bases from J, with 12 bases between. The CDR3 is CSARDRTTSSYEQYF. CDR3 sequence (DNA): TGCAGTGCTAGAGATCGCACGACGAGCTCCTACGAGCAGTACTTC.

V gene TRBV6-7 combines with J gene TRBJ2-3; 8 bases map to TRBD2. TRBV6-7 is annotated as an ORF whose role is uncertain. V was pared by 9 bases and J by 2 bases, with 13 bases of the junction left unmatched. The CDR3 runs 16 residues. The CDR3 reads CASQTAAGATTDTQYF. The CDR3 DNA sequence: TGTGCCAGTCAGACGGCAGCGGGGGCAACCACAGATACGCAGTATTTT.

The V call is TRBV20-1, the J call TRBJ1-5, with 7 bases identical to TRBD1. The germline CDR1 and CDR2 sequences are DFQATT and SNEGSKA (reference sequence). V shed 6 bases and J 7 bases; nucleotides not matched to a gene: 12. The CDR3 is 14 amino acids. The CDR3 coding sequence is TGCAGTGCCGGGGACAGATCGGGGGTCCAGCCCCAGCATTTT. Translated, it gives CSAGDRSGVQPQHF.

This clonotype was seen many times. CDR3 amino acids: CASSYSGSYEQYF. CDR3 DNA: TGTGCCAGCAGTTATAGCGGGAGCTACGAGCAGTACTTC. The chain carries TRBV28 and TRBJ2-7, with TRBD2 matching 9 bases. The length of the CDR3 is 13 residues. After removal of 4 bases from V and 3 bases from J, the junction contained 1 base not matched to a gene. Germline CDR1 reads MDHEN; CDR2 reads SYDVKM.

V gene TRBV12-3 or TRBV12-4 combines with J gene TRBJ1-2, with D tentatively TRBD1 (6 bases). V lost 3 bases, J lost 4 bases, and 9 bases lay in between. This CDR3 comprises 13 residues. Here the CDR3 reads CASSLGAFYGYTF. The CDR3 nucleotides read TGTGCCAGCAGTTTGGGGGCTTTCTATGGCTACACCTTC.

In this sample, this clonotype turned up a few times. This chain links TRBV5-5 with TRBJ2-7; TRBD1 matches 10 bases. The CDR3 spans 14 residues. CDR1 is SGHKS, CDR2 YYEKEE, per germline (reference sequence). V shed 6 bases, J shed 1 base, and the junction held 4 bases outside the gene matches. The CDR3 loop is CASKPGQGSYEQYF. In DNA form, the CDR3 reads TGTGCCAGCAAACCGGGACAGGGGTCCTACGAGCAGTACTTC.

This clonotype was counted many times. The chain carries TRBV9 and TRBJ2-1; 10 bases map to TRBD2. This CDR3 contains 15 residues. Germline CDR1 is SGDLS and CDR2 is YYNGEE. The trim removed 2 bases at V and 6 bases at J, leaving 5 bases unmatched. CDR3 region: CASSVTSGPFNEQFF. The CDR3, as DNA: TGTGCCAGCAGCGTGACTAGCGGGCCCTTCAATGAGCAGTTCTTC.

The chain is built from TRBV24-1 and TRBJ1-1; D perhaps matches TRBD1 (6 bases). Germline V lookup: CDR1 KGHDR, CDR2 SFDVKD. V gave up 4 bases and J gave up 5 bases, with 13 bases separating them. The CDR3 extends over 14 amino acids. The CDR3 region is CATSESGAQTEAFF. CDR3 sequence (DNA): TGTGCCACCAGTGAATCAGGGGCCCAGACTGAAGCTTTCTTT.

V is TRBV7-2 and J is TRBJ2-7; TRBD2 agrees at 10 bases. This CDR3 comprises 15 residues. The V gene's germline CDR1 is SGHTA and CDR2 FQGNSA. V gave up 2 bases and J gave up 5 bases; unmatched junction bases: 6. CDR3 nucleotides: TGTGCCAGCAGCTTACCCCTAGCGGGAGTCAACGAGCAGTACTTC. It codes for CASSLPLAGVNEQYF.

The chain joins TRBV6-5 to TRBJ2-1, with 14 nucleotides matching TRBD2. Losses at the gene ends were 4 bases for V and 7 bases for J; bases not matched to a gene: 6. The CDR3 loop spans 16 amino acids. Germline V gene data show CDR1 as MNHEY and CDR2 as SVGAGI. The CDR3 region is CASSSPTSGGANEQFF. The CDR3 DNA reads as TGTGCCAGCAGTTCCCCGACTAGCGGGGGGGCGAATGAGCAGTTCTTC.

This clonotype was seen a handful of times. In DNA, the CDR3 is TGTGCCAGCAGCTTACTTTCAGGGAACACCGGGGAGCTGTTTTTT. Amino acid sequence: CASSLLSGNTGELFF. This sequence joins TRBV7-3 and TRBJ2-2; no clear D. CDR3 length equals 15 residues. Germline lookup yields CDR1 SGHTA and CDR2 FQGTGA. V was shortened by 2 bases and J by 1 base, with 8 bases between the two germline ends.

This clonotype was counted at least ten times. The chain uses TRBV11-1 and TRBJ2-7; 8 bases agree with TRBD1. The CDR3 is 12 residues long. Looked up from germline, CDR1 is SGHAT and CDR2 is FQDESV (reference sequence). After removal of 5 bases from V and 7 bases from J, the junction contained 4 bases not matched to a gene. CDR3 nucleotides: TGTGCCAGCAGCCCGGACAGGGAAGAGCAGTACTTC. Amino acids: CASSPDREEQYF.

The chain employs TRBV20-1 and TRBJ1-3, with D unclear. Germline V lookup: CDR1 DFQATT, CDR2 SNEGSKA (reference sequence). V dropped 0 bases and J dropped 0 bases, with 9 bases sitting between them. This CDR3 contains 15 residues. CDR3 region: CSARDRGRSGNTIYF. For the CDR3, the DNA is TGCAGTGCTAGAGATCGAGGCCGCTCTGGAAACACCATATATTTT.

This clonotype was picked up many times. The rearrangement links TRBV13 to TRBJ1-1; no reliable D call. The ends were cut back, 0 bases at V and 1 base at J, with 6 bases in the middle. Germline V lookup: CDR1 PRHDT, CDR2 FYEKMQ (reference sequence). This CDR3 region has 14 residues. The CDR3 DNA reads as TGTGCCAGCAGCTTAGGAGCCAGGAACACTGAAGCTTTCTTT. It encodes CASSLGARNTEAFF.